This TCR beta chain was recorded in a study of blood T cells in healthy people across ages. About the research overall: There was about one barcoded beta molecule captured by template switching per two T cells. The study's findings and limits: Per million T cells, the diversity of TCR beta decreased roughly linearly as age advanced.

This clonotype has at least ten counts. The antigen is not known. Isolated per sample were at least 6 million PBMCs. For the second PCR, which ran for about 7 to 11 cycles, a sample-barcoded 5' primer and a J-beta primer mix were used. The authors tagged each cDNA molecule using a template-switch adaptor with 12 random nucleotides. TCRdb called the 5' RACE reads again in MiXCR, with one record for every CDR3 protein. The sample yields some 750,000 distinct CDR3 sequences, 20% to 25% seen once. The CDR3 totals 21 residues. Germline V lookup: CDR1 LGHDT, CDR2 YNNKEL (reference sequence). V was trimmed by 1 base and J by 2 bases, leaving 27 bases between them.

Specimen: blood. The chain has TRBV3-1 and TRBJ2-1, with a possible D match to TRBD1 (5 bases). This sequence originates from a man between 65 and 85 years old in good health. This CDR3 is CASSQVGASVRMESTYNEQFF. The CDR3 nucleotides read TGTGCCAGCAGCCAAGTTGGGGCCTCAGTCAGGATGGAGTCTACCTACAATGAGCAGTTCTTC.